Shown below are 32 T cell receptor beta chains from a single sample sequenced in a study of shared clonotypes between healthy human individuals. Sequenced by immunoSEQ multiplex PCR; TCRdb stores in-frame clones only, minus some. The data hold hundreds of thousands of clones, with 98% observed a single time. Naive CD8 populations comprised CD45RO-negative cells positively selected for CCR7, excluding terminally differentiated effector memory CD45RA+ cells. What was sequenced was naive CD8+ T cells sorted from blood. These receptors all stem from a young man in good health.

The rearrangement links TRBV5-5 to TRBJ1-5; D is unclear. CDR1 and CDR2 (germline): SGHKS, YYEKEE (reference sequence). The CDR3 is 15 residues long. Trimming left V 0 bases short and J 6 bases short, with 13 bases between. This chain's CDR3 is CASSLGHASGQPQHF. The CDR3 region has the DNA TGTGCCAGCAGCTTGGGACATGCCTCGGGTCAGCCCCAGCATTTT.

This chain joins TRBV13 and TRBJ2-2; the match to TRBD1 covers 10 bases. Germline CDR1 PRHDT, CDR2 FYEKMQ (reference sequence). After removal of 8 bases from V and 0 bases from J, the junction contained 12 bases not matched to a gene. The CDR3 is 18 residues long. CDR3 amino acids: CASFGTGDNTANTGELFF. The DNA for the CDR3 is TGTGCCAGCTTCGGGACAGGGGATAATACAGCGAACACCGGGGAGCTGTTTTTT.

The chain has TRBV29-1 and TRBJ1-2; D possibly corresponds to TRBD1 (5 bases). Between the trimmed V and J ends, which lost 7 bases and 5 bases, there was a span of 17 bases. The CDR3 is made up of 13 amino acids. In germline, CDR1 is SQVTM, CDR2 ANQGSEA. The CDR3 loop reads CSAAGREGYGYTF. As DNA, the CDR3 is TGCAGCGCCGCAGGCAGGGAAGGTTATGGCTACACCTTC.

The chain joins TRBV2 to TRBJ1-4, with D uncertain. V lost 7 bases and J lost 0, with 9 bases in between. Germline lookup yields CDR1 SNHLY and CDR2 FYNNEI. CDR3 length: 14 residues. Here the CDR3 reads CASTVGTTNEKLFF. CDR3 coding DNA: TGTGCCAGCACTGTGGGGACAACTAATGAAAAACTGTTTTTT.

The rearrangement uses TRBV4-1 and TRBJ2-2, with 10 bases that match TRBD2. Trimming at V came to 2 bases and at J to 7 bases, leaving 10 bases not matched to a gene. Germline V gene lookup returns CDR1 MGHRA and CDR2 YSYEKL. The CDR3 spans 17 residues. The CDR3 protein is CASSQLVSSGSSGELFF. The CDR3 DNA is TGCGCCAGCAGCCAACTAGTGTCTAGCGGGAGCAGCGGGGAGCTGTTTTTT.

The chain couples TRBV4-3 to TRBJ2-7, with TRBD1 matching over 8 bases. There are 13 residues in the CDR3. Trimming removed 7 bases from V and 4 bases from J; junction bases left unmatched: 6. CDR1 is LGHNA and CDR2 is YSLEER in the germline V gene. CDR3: CASNRDRLYEQYF. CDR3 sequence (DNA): TGCGCCAGCAATCGGGACAGGCTGTACGAGCAGTACTTC.

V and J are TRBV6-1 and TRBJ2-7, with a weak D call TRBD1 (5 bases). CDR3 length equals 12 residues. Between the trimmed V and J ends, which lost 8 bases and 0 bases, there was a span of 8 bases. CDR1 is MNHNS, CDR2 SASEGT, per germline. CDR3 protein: CASRQSSYEQYF. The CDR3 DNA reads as TGTGCCAGCCGACAGAGCTCCTACGAGCAGTACTTC.

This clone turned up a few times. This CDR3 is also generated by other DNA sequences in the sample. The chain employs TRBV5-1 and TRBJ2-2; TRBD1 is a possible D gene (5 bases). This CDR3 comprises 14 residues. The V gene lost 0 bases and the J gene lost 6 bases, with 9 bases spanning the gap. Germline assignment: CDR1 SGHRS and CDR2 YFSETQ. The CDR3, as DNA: TGCGCCAGCAGCTTGGAAGGGGCGGCCGGGGAGCTGTTTTTT. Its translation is CASSLEGAAGELFF.

In DNA, the CDR3 is TGTGCCAGCAGCAAAAACCCAGGAGGACAGTCCTACGAGCAGTACTTC. Protein product: CASSKNPGGQSYEQYF. The chain uses TRBV7-9 and TRBJ2-7, with D possibly TRBD1 on 6 matching bases. Trimming removed 5 bases from V and 1 base from J, with 18 bases in between. In germline, CDR1 is SEHNR, CDR2 FQNEAQ (reference sequence). This CDR3 contains 16 residues. The full variable domain, with the rest looked up from reference TRBV7-9 and TRBJ2-7, is DTGVSQNPRHKITKRGQNVTFRCDPISEHNRLYWYRQTLGQGPEFLTYFQNEAQLEKSRLLSDRFSAERPKGSFSTLEIQRTEQGDSAMYLCASSKNPGGQSYEQYFGPGTRLTVT.

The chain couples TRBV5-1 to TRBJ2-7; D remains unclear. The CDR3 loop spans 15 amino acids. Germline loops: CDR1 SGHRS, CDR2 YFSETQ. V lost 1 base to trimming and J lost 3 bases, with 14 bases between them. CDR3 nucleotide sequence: TGCGCCAGCAGCTTGACCCCCGGATCGAACTACGAGCAGTACTTC. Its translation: CASSLTPGSNYEQYF.

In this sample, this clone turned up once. The DNA of the CDR3 is TGTGCCAGCAGCTTTCGGAACCCAGAGTCATCCTACAATGAGCAGTTCTTC. It is translated as CASSFRNPESSYNEQFF. This chain connects TRBV5-5 to TRBJ2-1, with D unclear. Germline CDR1 SGHKS, CDR2 YYEKEE (reference sequence). This CDR3 is built from 17 residues. Trimming shortened V by 2 bases and J by 1 base, and 16 bases separated the two germline ends.

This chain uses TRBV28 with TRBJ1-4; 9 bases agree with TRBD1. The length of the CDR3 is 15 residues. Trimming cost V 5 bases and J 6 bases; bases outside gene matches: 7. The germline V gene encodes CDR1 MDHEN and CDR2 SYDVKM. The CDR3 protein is CASSAGDRADEKLFF. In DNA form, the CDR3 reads TGTGCCAGCAGTGCCGGGGACAGGGCGGATGAAAAACTGTTTTTT.

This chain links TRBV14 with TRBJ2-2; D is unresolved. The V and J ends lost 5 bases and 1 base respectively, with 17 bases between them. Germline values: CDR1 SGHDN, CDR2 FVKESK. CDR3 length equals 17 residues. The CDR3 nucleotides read TGTGCCAGCAGCGCACAACGACCCCACCAGAACACCGGGGAGCTGTTTTTT. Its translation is CASSAQRPHQNTGELFF.

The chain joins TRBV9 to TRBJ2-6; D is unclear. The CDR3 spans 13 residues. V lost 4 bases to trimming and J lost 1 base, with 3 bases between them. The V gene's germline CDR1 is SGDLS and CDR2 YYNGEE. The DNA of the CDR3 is TGTGCCAGCAGCCCATCTGGGGCCAACGTCCTGACTTTC. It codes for CASSPSGANVLTF.

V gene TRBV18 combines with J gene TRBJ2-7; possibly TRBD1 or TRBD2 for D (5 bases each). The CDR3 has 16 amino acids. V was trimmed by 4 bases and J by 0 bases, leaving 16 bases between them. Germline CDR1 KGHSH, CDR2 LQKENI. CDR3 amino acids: CASSRTGRSSSYEQYF. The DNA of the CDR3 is TGTGCCAGCTCACGAACGGGACGATCAAGCTCCTACGAGCAGTACTTC.

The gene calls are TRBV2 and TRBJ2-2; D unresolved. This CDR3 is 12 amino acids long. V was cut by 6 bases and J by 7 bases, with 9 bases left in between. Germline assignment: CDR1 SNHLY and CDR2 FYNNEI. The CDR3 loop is CASSVPGGELFF. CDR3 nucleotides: TGTGCCAGCAGCGTGCCCGGCGGGGAGCTGTTTTTT.

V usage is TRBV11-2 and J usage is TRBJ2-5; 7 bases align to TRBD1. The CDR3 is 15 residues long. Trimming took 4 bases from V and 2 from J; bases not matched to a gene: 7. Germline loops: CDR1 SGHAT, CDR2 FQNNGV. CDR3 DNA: TGTGCCAGCAGCTCCGGGACAGCTACTCAAGAGACCCAGTACTTC. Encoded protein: CASSSGTATQETQYF. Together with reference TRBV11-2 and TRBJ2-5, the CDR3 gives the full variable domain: EAGVAQSPRYKIIEKRQSVAFWCNPISGHATLYWYQQILGQGPKLLIQFQNNGVVDDSQLPKDRFSAERLKGVDSTLKIQPAKLEDSAVYLCASSSGTATQETQYFGPGTRLLVL.

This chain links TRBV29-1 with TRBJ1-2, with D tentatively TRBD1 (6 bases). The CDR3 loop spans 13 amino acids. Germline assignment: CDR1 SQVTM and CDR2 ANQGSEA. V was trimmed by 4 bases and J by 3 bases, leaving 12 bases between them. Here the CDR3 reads CSVGTGWDYGYTF. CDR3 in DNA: TGCAGCGTTGGTACAGGGTGGGACTATGGCTACACCTTC.

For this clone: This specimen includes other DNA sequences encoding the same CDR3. CDR3 protein: CASSLLGNEQFF. CDR3 bases: TGCGCCAGCAGCCTTCTAGGCAATGAGCAGTTCTTC. The chain joins TRBV5-1 to TRBJ2-1; D gene ambiguous. Germline lookup yields CDR1 SGHRS and CDR2 YFSETQ. Deletions cut 4 bases from V and 6 bases from J, with 8 bases between. The CDR3 loop spans 12 amino acids. Filled out from reference TRBV5-1 and TRBJ2-1, the complete variable domain reads KAGVTQTPRYLIKTRGQQVTLSCSPISGHRSVSWYQQTPGQGLQFLFEYFSETQRNKGNFPGRFSGRQFSNSRSEMNVSTLELGDSALYLCASSLLGNEQFFGPGTRLTVL.

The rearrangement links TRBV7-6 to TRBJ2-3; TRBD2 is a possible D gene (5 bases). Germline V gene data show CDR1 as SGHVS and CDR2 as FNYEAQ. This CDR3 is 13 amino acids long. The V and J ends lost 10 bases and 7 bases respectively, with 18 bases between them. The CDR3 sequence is CATAAVEGYTQYF. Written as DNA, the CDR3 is TGTGCCACAGCAGCGGTTGAGGGATATACGCAGTATTTT.

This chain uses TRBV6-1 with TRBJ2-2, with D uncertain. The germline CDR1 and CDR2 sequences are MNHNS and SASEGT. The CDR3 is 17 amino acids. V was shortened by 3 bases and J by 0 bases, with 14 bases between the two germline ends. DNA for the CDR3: TGTGCCAGCAGTGACCCCAGTGCCCGATCGAACACCGGGGAGCTGTTTTTT. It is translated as CASSDPSARSNTGELFF.

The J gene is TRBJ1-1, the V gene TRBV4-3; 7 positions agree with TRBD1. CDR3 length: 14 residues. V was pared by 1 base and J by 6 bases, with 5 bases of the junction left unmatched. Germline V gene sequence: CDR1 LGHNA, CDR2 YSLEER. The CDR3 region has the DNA TGCGCCAGCAGCCAAGGCCAGGGGGGCTCTGAAGCTTTCTTT. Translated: CASSQGQGGSEAFF.

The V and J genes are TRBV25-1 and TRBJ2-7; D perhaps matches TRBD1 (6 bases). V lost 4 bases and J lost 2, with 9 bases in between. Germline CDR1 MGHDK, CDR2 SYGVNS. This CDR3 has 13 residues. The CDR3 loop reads CASSAQGTYEQYF. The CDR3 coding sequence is TGTGCCAGCAGTGCTCAGGGGACCTACGAGCAGTACTTC.

CDR3 DNA sequence: TGTGCCAGCAGTTATTGGCAGGGGGCAGGCTATGGCTACACCTTC. Amino acid sequence: CASSYWQGAGYGYTF. This chain links TRBV6-5 with TRBJ1-2; 8 bases agree with TRBD1. This CDR3 is 15 amino acids long. The ends lost 3 bases at V and 4 bases at J; junction bases unmatched: 7. CDR1 MNHEY and CDR2 SVGAGI come from the germline V gene.

CDR3 sequence: CATDPRYGADNSYPYNEQFF. CDR3 sequence (DNA): TGCGCCACCGATCCAAGGTACGGGGCCGATAATAGTTACCCCTACAATGAGCAGTTCTTC. The chain combines TRBV5-1 with TRBJ2-1; D may correspond to TRBD1 or TRBD2 (5 bases each). The CDR3 has 20 amino acids. Germline V gives CDR1 SGHRS, CDR2 YFSETQ. Trimming stripped 9 bases from V and 2 bases from J, with 33 bases between.

Written as DNA, the CDR3 is TGTGCCAGCAGTTTATGGACAGGGGGCGGTGAGCAGTTCTTC. It translates to CASSLWTGGGEQFF. This chain uses TRBV28 with TRBJ2-1; 10 nucleotides align to TRBD1. The CDR3 is 14 residues long. Trimming took 0 bases from V and 9 from J; bases not matched to a gene: 2. The V gene's germline CDR1 is MDHEN and CDR2 SYDVKM.

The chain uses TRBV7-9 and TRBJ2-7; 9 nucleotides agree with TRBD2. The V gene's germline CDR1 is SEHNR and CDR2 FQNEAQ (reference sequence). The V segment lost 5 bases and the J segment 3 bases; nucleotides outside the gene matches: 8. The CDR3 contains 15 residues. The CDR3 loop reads CASSLIAGAFYEQYF. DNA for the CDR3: TGTGCCAGCAGCCTAATAGCGGGAGCCTTCTACGAGCAGTACTTC. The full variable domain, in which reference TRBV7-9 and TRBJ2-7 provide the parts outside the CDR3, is DTGVSQNPRHKITKRGQNVTFRCDPISEHNRLYWYRQTLGQGPEFLTYFQNEAQLEKSRLLSDRFSAERPKGSFSTLEIQRTEQGDSAMYLCASSLIAGAFYEQYFGPGTRLTVT.

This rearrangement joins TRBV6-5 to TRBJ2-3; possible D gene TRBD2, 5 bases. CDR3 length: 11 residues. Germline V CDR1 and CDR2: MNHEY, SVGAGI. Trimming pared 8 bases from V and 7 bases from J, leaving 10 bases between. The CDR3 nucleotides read TGTGCCAGCGGGGAGTTTCATACGCAGTATTTT. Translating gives CASGEFHTQYF.

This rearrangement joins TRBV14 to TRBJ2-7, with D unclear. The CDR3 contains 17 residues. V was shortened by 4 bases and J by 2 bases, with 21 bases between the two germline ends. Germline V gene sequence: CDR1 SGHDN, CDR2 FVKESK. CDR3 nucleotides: TGTGCCAGCAGCCCGTTGCCCCGTTTAGGGCCCACCTACGAGCAGTACTTC. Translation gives CASSPLPRLGPTYEQYF.

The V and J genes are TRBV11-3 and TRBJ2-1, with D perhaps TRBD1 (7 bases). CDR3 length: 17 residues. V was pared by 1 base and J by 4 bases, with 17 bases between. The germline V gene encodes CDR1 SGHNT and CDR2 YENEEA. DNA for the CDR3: TGTGCCAGCAGCTTAGTTTACCGGGAGACAGGGTACAATGAGCAGTTCTTC. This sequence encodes CASSLVYRETGYNEQFF.

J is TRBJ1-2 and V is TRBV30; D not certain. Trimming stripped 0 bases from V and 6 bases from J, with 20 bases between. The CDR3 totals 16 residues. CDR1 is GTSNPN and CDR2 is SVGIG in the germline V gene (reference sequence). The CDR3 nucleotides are TGTGCCTGGAGTGTATTTGGACCGGACGGCAATAATGGCTACACCTTC. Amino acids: CAWSVFGPDGNNGYTF.

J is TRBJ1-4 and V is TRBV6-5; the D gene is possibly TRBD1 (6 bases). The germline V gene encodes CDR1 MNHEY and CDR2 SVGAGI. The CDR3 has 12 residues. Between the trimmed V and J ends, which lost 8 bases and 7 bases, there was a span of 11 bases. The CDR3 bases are TGTGCCAGCTCCCTACAGGGTGAAAAACTGTTTTTT. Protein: CASSLQGEKLFF.